This entry features one T cell receptor (beta chain) sequence. This specimen belongs to a study of cytomegalovirus exposure and HLA in healthy donors. Germline trimming cut 2 bases from V and 0 bases from J; bases unmatched to any gene: 11. This CDR3 region has 17 residues. Germline V gene lookup returns CDR1 GTSNPN and CDR2 SVGIG (reference sequence). PCR was performed using 60 Vbeta and 13 Jbeta primers. Data came from immunoSEQ multiplex PCR; TCRdb stores just in-frame clones and leaves some out. The repertoire shows about 200,000 clones; the top ten hold around 0.74%. This TCR was recovered from a boy younger than 18 in good health and CMV-seronegative. V and J are TRBV30 and TRBJ1-2; TRBD1 matches 8 bases. Sample: PBMCs. This CDR3 reads CAWSRGPDRGSNYGYTF. The CDR3 DNA reads TGTGCCTGGAGTAGAGGGCCCGACAGGGGATCTAACTATGGCTACACCTTC.